The 19 T cell receptor beta chains given below trace back to one sample, sequenced in a study of OX40 agonist ivuxolimab in advanced cancers. The protocol was immunoSEQ multiplex PCR, while the TCRdb copy is restricted to in-frame clones and leaves out a portion. The profile shows about 51,000 clones, approximately 84% of them singletons. The sequencing here drew on CD4+ or CD8+ T cells sorted from blood, taken in a trial of the OX40 agonist ivuxolimab. The receptors derive from an adult with an advanced solid tumor such as melanoma, head and neck, liver or kidney cancer.

This clone was detected a few times. The rearrangement links TRBV1 to TRBJ2-5; the D call in the table, TRBD2, was not verified against the DNA. TRBV1 is classified as a pseudogene. CDR3 size: 14 residues. The CDR3 sequence: CTSSQDKDSETQYF. CDR3 bases: TGCACCAGCAGCCAAGATAAGGACTCGGAGACCCAGTACTTC.

The rearrangement uses TRBV11-1 and TRBJ1-2, with TRBD1 as a possible D gene (5 bases). CDR1 is SGHAT and CDR2 is FQDESV in the germline V gene (reference sequence). This CDR3 spans 15 amino acids. Trimming removed 4 bases from V and 8 bases from J, with 20 bases in between. For the CDR3, the DNA is TGTGCCAGCAGCTCGAACCGGGACGCTGGGGTGGGCTACACCTTC. It codes for CASSSNRDAGVGYTF.

The rearrangement uses TRBV5-1 and TRBJ1-3; 7 bases align to TRBD1. CDR3 length: 15 residues. Per the germline V gene, CDR1 is SGHRS and CDR2 is YFSETQ. V gave up 4 bases and J gave up 0 bases; unmatched junction bases: 4. The chain's CDR3 is CASSGGQDSGNTIYF. The DNA for the CDR3 is TGCGCCAGCAGCGGAGGACAGGACTCTGGAAACACCATATATTTT.

This chain connects TRBV27 to TRBJ2-5; no reliable D call. The V end lost 1 base, the J end lost 4 bases, and 4 bases lay between the germline ends. Germline assignment: CDR1 MNHEY and CDR2 SMNVEV (reference sequence). This CDR3 comprises 12 residues. CDR3 nucleotide sequence: TGTGCCAGCAGTTTATTTGGAGAGACCCAGTACTTC. Its translation: CASSLFGETQYF.

The chain combines TRBV6-5 with TRBJ2-7, with TRBD1 matching 9 bases. Germline V gene lookup returns CDR1 MNHEY and CDR2 SVGAGI. This CDR3 comprises 13 residues. V shed 2 bases, J shed 4 bases, and the junction held 0 bases outside the gene matches. The DNA of the CDR3 is TGTGCCAGCAGTTACGGGACAGGGTACGAGCAGTACTTC. This sequence encodes CASSYGTGYEQYF.

The sample holds one count of this clone. This chain joins TRBV5-8 and TRBJ1-5, with TRBD1 as a possible D gene (5 bases). Trimming stripped 2 bases from V and 2 bases from J, with 20 bases between. The CDR3 has 18 amino acids. The germline V gene encodes CDR1 SGHTS and CDR2 YDEGEE. CDR3 sequence reads: CASSFYTAGGARNQPQHF. The CDR3 DNA reads as TGTGCCAGCAGCTTTTATACCGCCGGTGGGGCGCGCAATCAGCCCCAGCATTTT.

This chain links TRBV7-8 with TRBJ2-2, with D possibly being TRBD1 or TRBD2 (6 bases each). CDR3 length equals 14 residues. Germline values: CDR1 SGHVS, CDR2 FQNEAQ. V lost 2 bases, J lost 7 bases, and 11 bases lay in between. The CDR3 here is CASSLTGRHGELFF. The CDR3 DNA is TGTGCCAGCAGCTTAACAGGGAGGCACGGGGAGCTGTTTTTT.

The rearrangement joins TRBV27 to TRBJ2-5; 9 bases map to TRBD2. The CDR3 totals 15 residues. Trimming at V came to 3 bases and at J to 0 bases, leaving 2 bases not matched to a gene. Germline V gives CDR1 MNHEY, CDR2 SMNVEV (reference sequence). CDR3 amino acids: CASSFGGGDQETQYF. Written as DNA, the CDR3 is TGTGCCAGCAGTTTTGGCGGGGGGGACCAAGAGACCCAGTACTTC.

The chain links TRBV7-2 to TRBJ2-3; D uncertain. The germline CDR1 and CDR2 sequences are SGHTA and FQGNSA. This CDR3 has 13 residues. Trimming stripped 6 bases from V and 5 bases from J, with 12 bases between. The CDR3 region is CASRPSTVDTQYF. The CDR3 DNA follows: TGTGCCAGCAGACCCAGCACAGTAGATACGCAGTATTTT.

The chain joins TRBV7-2 to TRBJ2-1, with 11 bases identical to TRBD2. The CDR3 totals 18 residues. The ends lost 0 bases at V and 4 bases at J; junction bases unmatched: 8. CDR1 SGHTA and CDR2 FQGNSA come from the germline V gene. The CDR3 sequence: CASSLAFSGGARYNEQFF. The CDR3 DNA is TGTGCCAGCAGCTTAGCGTTTAGCGGGGGGGCCAGGTACAATGAGCAGTTCTTC. Together with reference TRBV7-2 and TRBJ2-1, the CDR3 gives the full variable domain: GAGVSQSPSNKVTEKGKDVELRCDPISGHTALYWYRQSLGQGLEFLIYFQGNSAPDKSGLPSDRFSAERTGGSVSTLTIQRTQQEDSAVYLCASSLAFSGGARYNEQFFGPGTRLTVL.

The rearrangement joins TRBV2 to TRBJ2-7; D is possibly TRBD2 (7 bases). The CDR3 is 16 residues long. Germline V gene sequence: CDR1 SNHLY, CDR2 FYNNEI. V was trimmed by 6 bases and J by 1 base, leaving 19 bases between them. In nucleotides, the CDR3 is TGTGCCAGCAGAGTCCTGAGGGGGGGGACTTCCTACGAGCAGTACTTC. Amino acid sequence: CASRVLRGGTSYEQYF.

The chain joins TRBV7-2 to TRBJ2-7; 9 nucleotides match TRBD2. CDR3 length: 17 amino acids. The germline gives CDR1 SGHTA, CDR2 FQGNSA. With V trimmed by 2 bases and J by 4 bases, 12 bases remained unmatched. CDR3: CASSLSLGTSKSYEQYF. CDR3 DNA: TGTGCCAGCAGCTTATCCCTCGGGACTAGCAAATCTTACGAGCAGTACTTC.

The genes are TRBV19 and TRBJ1-1, with a possible D match to TRBD1 (5 bases). The CDR3 spans 14 residues. Trimming stripped 3 bases from V and 7 bases from J, with 15 bases between. CDR1 is LNHDA and CDR2 is SQIVND in the germline V gene (reference sequence). The CDR3 DNA sequence: TGTGCCAGTAGTATCGGGACCGGAAGATATGAAGCTTTCTTT. Its translation is CASSIGTGRYEAFF.

This clone was counted a few times. The V call is TRBV6-5, the J call TRBJ1-3, with D hard to call. The V end was cut by 4 bases, the J end by 2 bases, with 15 bases between. Germline CDR1 reads MNHEY; CDR2 reads SVGAGI. The CDR3 spans 16 residues. CDR3 in DNA: TGTGCCAGCAGTTCCTGGAGGGAGGTTGCTGGAAACACCATATATTTT. It codes for CASSSWREVAGNTIYF.

The chain couples TRBV19 to TRBJ2-2; D remains ambiguous. CDR1 is LNHDA, CDR2 SQIVND, per germline (reference sequence). V lost 1 base and J 6 bases, leaving 9 bases between the germline ends. The CDR3 is 14 amino acids. The CDR3 loop reads CASSIARSAGELFF. CDR3 nucleotides: TGTGCCAGTAGTATAGCCAGGTCGGCCGGGGAGCTGTTTTTT.

CDR3 in amino acids: CASSPGRRSYGYTF. The CDR3 DNA sequence: TGTGCCAGCAGCCCCGGACGGCGATCATATGGCTACACCTTC. The V and J genes are TRBV5-4 and TRBJ1-2; D is uncertain. V shed 4 bases and J shed 5 bases, with 15 bases lying between them. This CDR3 spans 14 amino acids. Looked up from germline, CDR1 is SGHNT and CDR2 is YYREEE (reference sequence).

This chain connects TRBV4-2 to TRBJ2-7, with D maybe TRBD2 (5 bases). Trimming took 1 base from V and 4 from J, leaving 8 bases between them. Germline V gene sequence: CDR1 LGHNA, CDR2 YNFKEQ. CDR3 length: 13 amino acids. CDR3 residues: CASSQGERYEQYF. DNA of the CDR3: TGTGCCAGCAGCCAAGGAGAGCGGTACGAGCAGTACTTC.

The chain recombines TRBV5-1 with TRBJ2-7, with D hard to call. V was clipped by 4 bases and J by 0 bases, with 11 bases between them. The germline V gene has CDR1 SGHRS and CDR2 YFSETQ. The CDR3 consists of 14 residues. The CDR3 region is CASSEGLSSYEQYF. The CDR3 nucleotides read TGCGCCAGCAGCGAAGGGCTGAGCTCCTACGAGCAGTACTTC.

The V call is TRBV7-2, the J call TRBJ2-5; TRBD2 matches at 12 bases. The trim removed 4 bases at V and 4 bases at J, leaving 7 bases unmatched. Germline CDR1 SGHTA, CDR2 FQGNSA. The CDR3 covers 16 residues. CDR3 bases: TGTGCCAGCAGCTGGACTAGCGGGGCCCCGGGAGAGACCCAGTACTTC. Amino acid sequence: CASSWTSGAPGETQYF.